A selection of T cell receptor beta chains follows, all from one sample in a study of identical twins. TCRdb recomputed calls from the 5' RACE reads with MiXCR, one row per CDR3 protein. The sample lists 450,000 to 650,000 distinct CDR3 sequences; roughly 9.5% were seen once. Separately, the same data were catalogued under a study of yellow fever vaccine responses in identical twins.

Sequencing used PBMCs. All receptors derive from a woman younger than 30 in good health. Each CDR3 is given with its conserved first and last residue. A D gene is named only where the DNA matches it firmly. Clone size is not always given. Where it is, it says once, few, many or a class for expanded clones.

>TRBJ2-1|NA|TRBV20-1|19|many
CSARPSNGGTLTAYNEQFF
TGCAGTGCTAGACCCTCGAACGGGGGAACATTAACAGCTTACAATGAGCAGTTCTTC
>TRBJ2-7|NA|TRBV30|15|NA
CAWTKPGTSSYEQYF
TGTGCCTGGACCAAGCCGGGGACGAGCTCCTACGAGCAGTACTTC
>TRBJ2-7|NA|TRBV12-3/TRBV12-4|15|many
CASSYETGGIYEQYF
TGTGCCAGCAGTTACGAAACAGGTGGAATCTACGAGCAGTACTTC
>TRBJ1-1|TRBD1|TRBV28|14|NA
CASSLTGQGAEAFF
TGTGCCAGCAGTTTAACGGGACAGGGGGCTGAAGCTTTCTTT
>TRBJ2-3|TRBD2|TRBV3-1|15|many
CASSNSGRAADTQYF
TGTGCCAGCAGCAATAGCGGGAGGGCAGCAGATACGCAGTATTTT
>TRBJ2-2|TRBD1|TRBV10-3|17|NA
CAISVIRNRGSPGELFF
TGTGCCATCAGTGTCATTCGGAACAGGGGAAGTCCCGGGGAGCTGTTTTTT
>TRBJ2-1|TRBD1|TRBV24-1|16|NA
CATSDVGQGDYNEQFF
TGTGCCACCAGTGATGTAGGACAGGGCGATTACAATGAGCAGTTCTTC
>TRBJ2-1|TRBD1|TRBV7-9|16|many
CASNGPGTGLYNEQFF
TGTGCCAGCAATGGTCCCGGGACAGGGCTTTACAATGAGCAGTTCTTC
>TRBJ2-5|TRBD2|TRBV20-1|14|NA
CSARGGLARETQYF
TGCAGTGCTAGGGGGGGACTAGCGAGAGAGACCCAGTACTTC
>TRBJ2-3|TRBD2|TRBV6-1|17|NA
CASSEVPGLAGADTQYF
TGTGCCAGCAGTGAAGTTCCGGGACTAGCGGGAGCAGATACGCAGTATTTT
>TRBJ2-7|NA|TRBV24-1|13|few
CATSDYQGYEQYF
TGTGCCACCAGTGACTACCAGGGTTACGAGCAGTACTTC
>TRBJ2-7|NA|TRBV12-3/TRBV12-4|12|many
CASSPERYEQYF
TGTGCCAGCAGTCCGGAGCGTTACGAGCAGTACTTC
>TRBJ2-1|NA|TRBV10-3|14|many
CAISESTSYNEQFF
TGTGCCATCAGTGAGTCGACTAGCTACAATGAGCAGTTCTTC
>TRBJ2-7|NA|TRBV20-1|10|few
CSARSREQYF
TGCAGTGCTAGATCCCGGGAGCAGTACTTC
>TRBJ1-1|NA|TRBV29-1|12|few
CSSEQGGTEAFF
TGCAGCTCTGAACAGGGTGGCACTGAAGCTTTCTTT
>TRBJ2-3|TRBD1|TRBV12-3/TRBV12-4|15|NA
CASSSGTGVTDTQYF
TGTGCCAGCAGTTCCGGGACAGGAGTCACAGATACGCAGTATTTT
>TRBJ2-1|NA|TRBV4-3|14|NA
CASSQVRSYNEQFF
TGCGCCAGCAGCCAAGTCCGGTCGTACAATGAGCAGTTCTTC
>TRBJ2-2|TRBD2|TRBV20-1|14|few
CSARPGLVTGELFF
TGCAGTGCTAGGCCGGGACTAGTCACCGGGGAGCTGTTTTTT
>TRBJ1-1|NA|TRBV28|15|few
CASRRRGGIYTEAFF
TGTGCCAGCAGACGCAGGGGCGGGATATACACTGAAGCTTTCTTT
>TRBJ1-6|NA|TRBV18|15|NA
CASSQTDPGNSPLHF
TGTGCCAGCTCACAAACTGACCCGGGCAATTCACCCCTCCACTTT
>TRBJ2-7|TRBD1|TRBV4-3|16|NA
CASSQGLGQGSNEQYF
TGCGCCAGCAGCCAGGGGCTGGGACAGGGGTCCAACGAGCAGTACTTC
>TRBJ2-5|NA|TRBV12-3/TRBV12-4|15|NA
CASSFRGGGKETQYF
TGTGCCAGCAGTTTTAGGGGGGGAGGAAAGGAGACCCAGTACTTC
>TRBJ1-1|NA|TRBV12-3/TRBV12-4|13|many
CASTPGQLMEAFF
TGTGCCAGCACCCCCGGCCAATTGATGGAAGCTTTCTTT
>TRBJ1-2|TRBD1|TRBV7-8|15|few
CASSAWTGSARGYTF
TGTGCCAGCAGCGCCTGGACAGGGAGCGCTCGGGGCTACACCTTC
>TRBJ2-2|TRBD1|TRBV6-4|14|many
CASSAGTDTGELFF
TGTGCCAGCAGTGCCGGGACAGACACCGGGGAGCTGTTTTTT
>TRBJ2-7|NA|TRBV7-2|14|few
CASSTSRRTYEQYF
TGTGCCAGCAGCACCAGCCGTCGAACCTACGAGCAGTACTTC
>TRBJ2-1|TRBD2|TRBV20-1|18|many
CSARGPSRSGVPYNEQFF
TGCAGTGCTAGAGGACCATCCCGGAGCGGGGTCCCCTACAATGAGCAGTTCTTC
>TRBJ2-4|TRBD1|TRBV6-1|16|many
CASRSGGLGPKNIQYF
TGTGCCAGCAGGTCAGGGGGCTTAGGACCCAAAAACATTCAGTACTTC
>TRBJ2-2|NA|TRBV12-3/TRBV12-4|14|NA
CASNPTPNTGELFF
TGTGCCAGCAATCCGACGCCAAACACCGGGGAGCTGTTTTTT
>TRBJ2-5|NA|TRBV27|13|NA
CASSPPTRGTQYF
TGTGCCAGCAGTCCCCCAACGAGGGGGACCCAGTACTTC
>TRBJ2-1|TRBD2|TRBV27|13|many
CASSMTPGTSSFF
TGTGCCAGCAGTATGACCCCAGGGACTAGCTCGTTCTTC
>TRBJ2-1|NA|TRBV7-9|14|few
CASLGGAAYNEQFF
TGTGCCAGCTTAGGGGGGGCTGCCTACAATGAGCAGTTCTTC
>TRBJ1-2|NA|TRBV4-2|11|many
CASGANYGYTF
TGTGCCAGCGGGGCGAACTATGGCTACACCTTC
>TRBJ2-5|NA|TRBV7-7|15|NA
CASSLGLGMGKTQYF
TGTGCTAGCAGCTTAGGCCTCGGGATGGGAAAGACCCAGTACTTC
>TRBJ2-1|TRBD1|TRBV4-2|17|few
CASSHGPPGQGNNEQFF
TGTGCCAGCAGCCATGGACCCCCGGGACAGGGAAACAATGAGCAGTTCTTC
>TRBJ2-7|NA|TRBV7-8|14|NA
CASSLARPTYEQYF
TGTGCCAGCAGCTTAGCCAGGCCCACCTACGAGCAGTACTTC
>TRBJ2-5|TRBD1|TRBV12-3/TRBV12-4|15|few
CASSVDRGTQETQYF
TGTGCCAGCAGCGTGGACAGGGGGACCCAAGAGACCCAGTACTTC
>TRBJ2-3|TRBD1|TRBV12-3/TRBV12-4|16|few
CASSSGQGAGADTQYF
TGTGCCAGCAGTTCCGGACAGGGGGCGGGGGCAGATACGCAGTATTTT
>TRBJ2-1|NA|TRBV6-6|13|few
CASSAKSYNEQFF
TGTGCCAGCAGTGCCAAGTCCTACAATGAGCAGTTCTTC
>TRBJ2-7|NA|TRBV10-1|15|few
CASSESASPPREQYF
TGCGCCAGCAGTGAGTCGGCATCTCCCCCCCGCGAGCAGTACTTC
>TRBJ2-7|NA|TRBV27|15|many
CASSLSVSGSYEQYF
TGTGCCAGCAGTTTATCCGTTTCCGGGTCCTACGAGCAGTACTTC
>TRBJ2-2|NA|TRBV15|14|NA
CATSRLLPAGELFF
TGTGCCACCAGCAGACTCCTCCCCGCCGGGGAGCTGTTTTTT
>TRBJ2-5|TRBD2|TRBV10-2|16|many
CASSESYMASGETQYF
TGCGCCAGCAGTGAGTCGTATATGGCTAGCGGAGAGACCCAGTACTTC
>TRBJ2-7|NA|TRBV20-1|13|many
CSATHDSIYEQYF
TGCAGTGCTACCCACGACTCTATCTACGAGCAGTACTTC
>TRBJ1-2|NA|TRBV29-1|13|few
CSVEATSHYGYTF
TGCAGCGTTGAGGCAACATCGCACTATGGCTACACCTTC
>TRBJ1-5|NA|TRBV20-1|14|few
CSARLAHSNQPQHF
TGCAGTGCTAGGTTGGCGCATAGCAATCAGCCCCAGCATTTT
>TRBJ2-7|NA|TRBV5-6|12|many
CASSLDNYEQYF
TGTGCCAGCAGCTTGGACAACTACGAGCAGTACTTC
>TRBJ2-3|TRBD2|TRBV20-1|13|many
CSATSGDSGTQYF
TGCAGTGCTACAAGCGGGGACTCGGGTACGCAGTATTTT
>TRBJ2-7|NA|TRBV11-2|15|NA
CASSSGTMLPYEQYF
TGTGCCAGCAGCTCCGGGACAATGCTCCCCTACGAGCAGTACTTC
>TRBJ2-2|NA|TRBV10-1|15|NA
CASSSARGNTGELFF
TGCGCCAGCAGTTCAGCTAGGGGGAACACCGGGGAGCTGTTTTTT
>TRBJ2-1|TRBD2|TRBV6-1|15|many
CASTLYPSGKDEQFF
TGTGCCAGCACCTTATACCCTAGCGGGAAGGATGAGCAGTTCTTC
>TRBJ2-1|NA|TRBV11-2|16|NA
CASSFTNGGAHNEQFF
TGTGCCAGCAGCTTCACGAACGGGGGCGCTCACAATGAGCAGTTCTTC
>TRBJ2-2|TRBD1|TRBV29-1|12|NA
CSVWDRAGELFF
TGCAGCGTCTGGGACAGGGCGGGGGAGCTGTTTTTT
>TRBJ1-6|NA|TRBV20-1|15|many
CSARDLRLDNSPLHF
TGCAGTGCTAGAGATTTGCGGCTGGACAATTCACCCCTCCACTTT